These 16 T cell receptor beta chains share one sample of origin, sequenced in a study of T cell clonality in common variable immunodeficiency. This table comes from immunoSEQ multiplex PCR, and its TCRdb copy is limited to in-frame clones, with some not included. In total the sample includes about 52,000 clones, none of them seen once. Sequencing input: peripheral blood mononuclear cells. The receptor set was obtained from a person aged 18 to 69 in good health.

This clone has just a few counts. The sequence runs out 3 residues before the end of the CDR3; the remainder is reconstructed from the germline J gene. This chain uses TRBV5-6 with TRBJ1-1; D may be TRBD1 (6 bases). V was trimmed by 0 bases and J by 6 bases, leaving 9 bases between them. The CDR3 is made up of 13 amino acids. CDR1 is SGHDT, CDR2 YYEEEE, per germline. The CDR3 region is CASSLVGGAEAFF. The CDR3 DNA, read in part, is TGTGCCAGCAGCTTGGTAGGGGGAGCTGAA.

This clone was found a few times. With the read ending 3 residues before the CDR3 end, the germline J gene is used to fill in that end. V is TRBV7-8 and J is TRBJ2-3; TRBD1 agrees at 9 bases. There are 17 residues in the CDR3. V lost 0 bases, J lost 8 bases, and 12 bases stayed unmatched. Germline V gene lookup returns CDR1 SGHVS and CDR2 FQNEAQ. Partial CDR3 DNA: TGTGCCAGCAGCTTAGCAGGGCCGACAGGGGGTTGGGGTACG. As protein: CASSLAGPTGGWGT. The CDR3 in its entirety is CASSLAGPTGGWGTQYF. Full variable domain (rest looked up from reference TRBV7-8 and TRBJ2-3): GAGVSQSPRYKVAKRGQDVALRCDPISGHVSLFWYQQALGQGPEFLTYFQNEAQLDKSGLPSDRFFAERPEGSVSTLKIQRTQQEDSAVYLCASSLAGPTGGWGTQYFGPGTRLTVL.

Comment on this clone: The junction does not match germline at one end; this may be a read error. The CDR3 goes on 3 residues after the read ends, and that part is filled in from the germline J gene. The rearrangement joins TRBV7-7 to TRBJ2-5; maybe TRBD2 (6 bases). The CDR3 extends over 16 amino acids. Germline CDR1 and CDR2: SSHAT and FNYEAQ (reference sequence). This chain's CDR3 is CASSLRTGGAGETQYF. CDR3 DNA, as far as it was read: TGTGCTAGCAGTCTACGGACCGGAGGGGCAGGAGAGACC.

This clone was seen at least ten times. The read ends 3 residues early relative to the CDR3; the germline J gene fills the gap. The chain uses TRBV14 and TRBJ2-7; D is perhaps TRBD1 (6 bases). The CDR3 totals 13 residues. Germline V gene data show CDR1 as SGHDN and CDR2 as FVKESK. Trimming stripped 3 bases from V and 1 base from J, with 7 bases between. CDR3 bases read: TGTGCCAGCAGCCAGAGGGGGTCCTACGAG. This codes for CASSQRGSYE. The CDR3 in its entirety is CASSQRGSYEQYF.

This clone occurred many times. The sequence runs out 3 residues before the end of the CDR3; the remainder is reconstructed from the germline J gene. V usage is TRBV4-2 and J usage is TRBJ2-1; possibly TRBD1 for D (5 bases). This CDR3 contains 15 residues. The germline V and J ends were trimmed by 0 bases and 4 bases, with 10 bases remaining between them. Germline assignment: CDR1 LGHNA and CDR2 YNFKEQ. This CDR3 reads CASSQDRAPYNEQFF. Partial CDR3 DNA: TGTGCCAGCAGCCAAGACAGGGCCCCTTACAATGAG.

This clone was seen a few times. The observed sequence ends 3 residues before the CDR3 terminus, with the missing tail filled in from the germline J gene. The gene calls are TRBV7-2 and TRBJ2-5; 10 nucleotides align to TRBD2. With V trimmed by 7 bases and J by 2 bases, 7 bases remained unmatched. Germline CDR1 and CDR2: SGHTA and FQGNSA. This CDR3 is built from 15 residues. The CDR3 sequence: CASKISGGLQETQYF. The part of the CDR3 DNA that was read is TGTGCCAGCAAGATTAGCGGGGGGCTACAAGAGACC.

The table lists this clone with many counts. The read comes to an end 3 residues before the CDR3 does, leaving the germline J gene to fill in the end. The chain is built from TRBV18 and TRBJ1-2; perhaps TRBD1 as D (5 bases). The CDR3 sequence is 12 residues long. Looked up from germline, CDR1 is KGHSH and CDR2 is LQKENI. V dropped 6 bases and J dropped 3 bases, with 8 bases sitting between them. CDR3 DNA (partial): TGTGCCAGCTCCGGAGGGGACTATGGC. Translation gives CASSGGDYG. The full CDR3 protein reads CASSGGDYGYTF.

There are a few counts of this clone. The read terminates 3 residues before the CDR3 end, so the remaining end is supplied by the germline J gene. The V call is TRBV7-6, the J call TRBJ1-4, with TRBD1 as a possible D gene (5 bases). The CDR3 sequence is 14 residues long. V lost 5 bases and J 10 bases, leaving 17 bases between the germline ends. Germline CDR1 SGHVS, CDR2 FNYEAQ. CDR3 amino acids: CASSPIWQGGKLFF. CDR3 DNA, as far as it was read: TGTGCCAGCAGCCCGATCTGGCAGGGTGGAAAA.

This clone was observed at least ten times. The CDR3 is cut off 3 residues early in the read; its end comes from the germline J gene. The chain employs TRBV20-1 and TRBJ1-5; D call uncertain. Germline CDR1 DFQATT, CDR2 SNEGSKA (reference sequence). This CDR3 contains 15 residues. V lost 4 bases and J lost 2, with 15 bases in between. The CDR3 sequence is CSAMSGSFGNQPQHF. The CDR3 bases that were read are TGCAGTGCTATGAGCGGGAGTTTTGGCAATCAGCCC.

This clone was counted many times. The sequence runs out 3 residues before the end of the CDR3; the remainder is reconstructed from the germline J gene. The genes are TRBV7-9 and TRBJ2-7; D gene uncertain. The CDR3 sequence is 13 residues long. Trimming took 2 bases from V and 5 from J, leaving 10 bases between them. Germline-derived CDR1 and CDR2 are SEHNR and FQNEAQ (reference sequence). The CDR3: CASSLPSNDEQYF. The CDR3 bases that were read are TGTGCCAGCAGCTTACCTAGTAACGACGAG.

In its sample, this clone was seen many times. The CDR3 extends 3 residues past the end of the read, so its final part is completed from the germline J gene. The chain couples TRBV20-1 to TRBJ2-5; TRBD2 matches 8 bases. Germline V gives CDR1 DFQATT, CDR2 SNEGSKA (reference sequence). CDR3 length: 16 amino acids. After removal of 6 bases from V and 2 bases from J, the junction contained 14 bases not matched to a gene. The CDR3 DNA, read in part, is TGCAGTGCCGCCGCCCTAGCGGGCACGAGGCAAGAGACC. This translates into CSAAALAGTRQET. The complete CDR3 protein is CSAAALAGTRQETQYF.

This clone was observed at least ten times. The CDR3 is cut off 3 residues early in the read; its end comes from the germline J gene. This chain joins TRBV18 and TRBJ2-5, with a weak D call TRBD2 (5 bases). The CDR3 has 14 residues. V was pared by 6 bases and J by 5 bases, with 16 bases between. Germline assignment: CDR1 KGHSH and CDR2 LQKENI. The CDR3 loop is CASSPGPGGETQYF. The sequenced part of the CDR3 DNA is TGTGCCAGCTCCCCCGGGCCGGGCGGGGAGACC.

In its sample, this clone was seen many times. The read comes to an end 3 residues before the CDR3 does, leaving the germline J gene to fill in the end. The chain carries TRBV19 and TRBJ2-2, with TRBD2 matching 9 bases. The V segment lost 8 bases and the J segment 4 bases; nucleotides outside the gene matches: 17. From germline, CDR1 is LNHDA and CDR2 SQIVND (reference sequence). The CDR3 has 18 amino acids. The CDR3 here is CASAQGIAGDMGTGELFF. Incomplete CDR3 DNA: TGTGCCAGTGCACAGGGTATAGCGGGGGATATGGGCACCGGGGAG.

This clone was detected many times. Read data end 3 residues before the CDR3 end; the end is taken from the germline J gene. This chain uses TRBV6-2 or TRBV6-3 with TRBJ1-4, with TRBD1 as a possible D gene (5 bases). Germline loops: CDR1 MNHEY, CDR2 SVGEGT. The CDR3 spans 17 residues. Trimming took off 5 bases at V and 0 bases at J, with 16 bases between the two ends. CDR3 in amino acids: CASSKPTGFSTNEKLFF. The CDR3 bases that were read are TGTGCCAGCAGTAAACCTACAGGATTTTCAACTAATGAAAAA.

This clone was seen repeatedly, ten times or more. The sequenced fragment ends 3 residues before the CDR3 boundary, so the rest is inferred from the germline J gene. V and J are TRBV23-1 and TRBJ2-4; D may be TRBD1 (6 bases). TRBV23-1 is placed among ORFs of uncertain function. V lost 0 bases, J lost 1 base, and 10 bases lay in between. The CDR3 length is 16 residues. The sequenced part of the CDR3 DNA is TGCGCCAGCAGTCAATCCAGGGGCCGCGCCAAAAACATT. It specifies CASSQSRGRAKNI. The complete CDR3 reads CASSQSRGRAKNIQYF.

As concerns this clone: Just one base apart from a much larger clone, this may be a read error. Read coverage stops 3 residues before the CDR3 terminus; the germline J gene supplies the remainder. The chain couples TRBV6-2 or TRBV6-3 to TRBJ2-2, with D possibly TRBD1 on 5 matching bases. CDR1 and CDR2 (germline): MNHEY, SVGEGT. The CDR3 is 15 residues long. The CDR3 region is CASRTPRSGANVLFF. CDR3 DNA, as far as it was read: TGTGCCAGCAGGACACCCAGGTCTGGGGCCAACGTG.